These T cell receptor beta chains were read from a single sample in a study of patients and donors after allogeneic stem cell transplantation. TCRdb fed the RT-PCR reads into MiXCR, producing one record per CDR3 protein. Among fewer than 180,000 distinct CDR3 sequences listed, approximately 35% were seen once. Sequenced input: blood, either unsorted or a sorted T cell fraction (not recorded which). These receptor sequences come from a human donor who was either an allogeneic HSCT recipient or a stem cell or donor lymphocyte infusion donor (not recorded which). It is not recorded whose cells these are; they may come from a transplant donor. CDR3s include the opening cysteine and the closing phenylalanine or tryptophan. A D gene is named only where the DNA matches it firmly. Clone sizes are given selectively: once, few, many, or a class where the clone is expanded.

NA	TRBV7-3	NA	TRBJ2-5	CASSLTPGNIETQYF	TGTGCCAGCAGCTTAACACCAGGGAACATTGAGACCCAGTACTTC
NA	TRBV20-1	TRBD1	TRBJ1-5	CSAREDRERQPQHF	TGCAGTGCTAGGGAAGACAGGGAGAGGCAGCCCCAGCATTTT
few	TRBV2	NA	TRBJ1-3	CASSDLTSGNTIYF	TGTGCCAGCAGTGACCTAACCTCTGGAAACACCATATATTTT
NA	TRBV28	TRBD1	TRBJ1-2	CASSKGAEGGYTF	TGTGCCTCCTCCAAGGGGGCGGAGGGTGGCTACACCTTC
NA	TRBV30	NA	TRBJ1-3	CAWSRRWRDGNTIYF	TGTGCCTGGAGCCGTAGGTGGAGGGATGGAAACACCATATATTTT
NA	TRBV24-1	NA	TRBJ1-2	CATSDLQGGYGYTF	TGTGCCACCAGTGATTTGCAGGGTGGCTATGGCTACACCTTC
many	TRBV29-1	NA	TRBJ2-1	CSVVQDVVNEQFF	TGCAGCGTTGTACAAGACGTGGTCAATGAGCAGTTCTTC
NA	TRBV4-1	NA	TRBJ2-4	CASSQGTHIQYF	TGTGCCAGCAGCCAAGGGACTCACATTCAGTACTTC
few	TRBV11-2	TRBD1	TRBJ1-1	CASSLGQGDYTEAFF	TGTGCCAGCAGCTTAGGTCAGGGGGATTACACTGAAGCTTTCTTT
few	TRBV12-3/TRBV12-4	NA	TRBJ1-6	CASSLQVNNSPLHF	TGTGCCAGCAGCCTTCAGGTGAATAATTCACCCCTCCACTTT
many	TRBV20-1	TRBD1	TRBJ1-2	CSARVQGARGYTF	TGCAGTGCTAGGGTACAGGGGGCGCGTGGCTACACCTTC
few	TRBV10-3	NA	TRBJ1-2	CAIPRGGGYTF	TGTGCCATCCCGCGAGGCGGTGGCTACACCTTC
NA	TRBV7-9	NA	TRBJ1-2	CASSPRGFYGYTF	TGTGCCAGCAGCCCCCGAGGTTTCTATGGCTACACCTTC
few	TRBV5-1	NA	TRBJ1-2	CASSLQGSANYGYTF	TGCGCCAGCAGCTTGCAGGGTTCAGCTAACTATGGCTACACCTTC
few	TRBV4-3	NA	TRBJ1-5	CASSQGVGQPQHF	TGCGCCAGCAGCCAAGGGGTTGGTCAGCCCCAGCATTTT
once	TRBV28	TRBD2	TRBJ2-1	CASSQGLTYNEQFF	TGTGCCAGCAGCCAGGGACTAACTTACAATGAGCAGTTCTTC
few	TRBV10-3	TRBD2	TRBJ2-5	CATKGTSRTQETQYF	TGTGCCACCAAAGGGACTAGTAGGACCCAAGAGACCCAGTACTTC
NA	TRBV5-1	NA	TRBJ1-1	CASSLLGAGWNTEAFF	TGCGCCAGCAGCTTGTTAGGGGCGGGATGGAACACTGAAGCTTTCTTT